Shown below are 24 T cell receptor beta chains from a single sample sequenced in a study of beta chain features in type 1 diabetes. Study-level findings and limits: Type 1 diabetes patients had TCRB CDR3s that were shorter (moderately but significantly so) in all four CD4+ subsets.

As every portion of the isolated RNA was reverse transcribed, the sequencing read expressed TCRB transcripts. Sequenced by immunoSEQ multiplex PCR; TCRdb stores in-frame clones only, minus some. Of tens of thousands of clones in the sample, 40% to 60% were seen once. No cognate antigen is known for these TCRs. Source material: Tregs from blood. The receptors were sampled from a woman in her 40s with type 1 diabetes.

This rearrangement joins TRBV5-8 to TRBJ1-2; D is undetermined. Trimming removed 3 bases from V and 4 bases from J, with 13 bases in between. Germline assignment: CDR1 SGHTS and CDR2 YDEGEE. This CDR3 contains 14 residues. The CDR3 DNA is TGTGCCAGCAGCTCCCGACACGATCCCTATGGCTACACCTTC. Its translation: CASSSRHDPYGYTF.

This clone showed up just once. The rearrangement uses TRBV28 and TRBJ2-5, with a possible D match to TRBD2 (6 bases). The J call may be in error: the DNA end matches TRBJ2-7 better. CDR3 length: 14 residues. Per the germline V gene, CDR1 is MDHEN and CDR2 is SYDVKM. CDR3 coding DNA: TGTGCCAGCGCGTTAGCGGTTAGCTCCTACGAGCAGTACTTC. Protein: CASALAVSSYEQYF.

This rearrangement joins TRBV7-2 to TRBJ2-7, with D tentatively TRBD1 (6 bases). Germline V lookup: CDR1 SGHTA, CDR2 FQGNSA. V lost 7 bases, J lost 4 bases, and 17 bases lay in between. The CDR3 contains 14 residues. The CDR3 region has the DNA TGTGCCAGCACCCCACCCGGCAGGGGTTACGAGCAGTACTTC. It is translated as CASTPPGRGYEQYF.

This chain uses TRBV19 with TRBJ1-1; tentative D call: TRBD1 (6 bases). Germline V gene lookup returns CDR1 LNHDA and CDR2 SQIVND (reference sequence). V was cut by 6 bases and J by 0 bases, with 11 bases left in between. This CDR3 region has 14 residues. In DNA form, the CDR3 reads TGTGCCAGTAGGACAGGTTCACTGAACACTGAAGCTTTCTTT. It specifies CASRTGSLNTEAFF.

This chain connects TRBV5-1 to TRBJ2-2; possibly TRBD1 for D (6 bases). Trimming removed 2 bases from V and 1 base from J, with 6 bases in between. The germline gives CDR1 SGHRS, CDR2 YFSETQ. CDR3 length equals 14 residues. DNA of the CDR3: TGCGCCAGCAGCTTAGGGGGGAACACCGGGGAGCTGTTTTTT. Translating gives CASSLGGNTGELFF.

This clone was picked up a small number of times. The J gene is TRBJ1-1, the V gene TRBV20-1; possibly TRBD1 for D (5 bases). CDR3 length: 11 residues. The V and J ends lost 5 bases and 7 bases respectively, with 11 bases between them. The germline V gene has CDR1 DFQATT and CDR2 SNEGSKA (reference sequence). As DNA, the CDR3 is TGCAGTGCTGGGGGGGACCGTGAAGCTTTCTTT. Translating it yields CSAGGDREAFF.

A single count supports this clone. The chain is built from TRBV7-8 and TRBJ1-1; no definite D call. V lost 2 bases to trimming and J lost 10 bases, with 17 bases between them. The CDR3 length is 14 residues. Looked up from germline, CDR1 is SGHVS and CDR2 is FQNEAQ. The CDR3 protein is CASSLYPGPSGAFF. The CDR3 nucleotides read TGTGCCAGCAGCTTATACCCGGGTCCCTCGGGAGCTTTCTTT.

The chain carries TRBV29-1 and TRBJ2-7, with D unresolved. V was pared by 0 bases and J by 5 bases, with 17 bases between. Germline assignment: CDR1 SQVTM and CDR2 ANQGSEA. CDR3 length: 15 residues. The CDR3 bases are TGCAGCGTTGAAGATCGCCGCGCAGGTAAAAACGAGCAGTACTTC. Translation gives CSVEDRRAGKNEQYF.

This chain links TRBV29-1 with TRBJ2-3, with D perhaps matching TRBD1 (5 bases). The germline V and J ends were trimmed by 7 bases and 0 bases, with 17 bases remaining between them. This CDR3 is built from 15 residues. Germline values: CDR1 SQVTM, CDR2 ANQGSEA. The CDR3 sequence: CSASKGLISTDTQYF. CDR3 in DNA: TGCAGCGCGTCAAAGGGGCTCATTAGCACAGATACGCAGTATTTT.

The chain couples TRBV28 to TRBJ2-7; TRBD1 is a possible D gene (6 bases). This CDR3 is 12 amino acids long. V was pared by 4 bases and J by 9 bases, with 13 bases between. Germline V gene sequence: CDR1 MDHEN, CDR2 SYDVKM. CDR3 amino acids: CASSSQGFGQYF. CDR3 DNA: TGTGCCAGCAGTTCCCAGGGGTTCGGGCAGTACTTC.

The V gene is TRBV5-1, the J gene TRBJ1-1, with a weak D call TRBD1 (6 bases). V shed 4 bases and J shed 1 base, with 11 bases lying between them. The CDR3 sequence is 14 residues long. Germline V gene lookup returns CDR1 SGHRS and CDR2 YFSETQ. The CDR3 DNA follows: TGCGCCAGCAGCGCGGGGGCGGCGAACACTGAAGCTTTCTTT. It translates to CASSAGAANTEAFF.

The chain links TRBV28 to TRBJ2-6; 12 nucleotides align to TRBD2. CDR3 length: 16 residues. The germline gives CDR1 MDHEN, CDR2 SYDVKM. V gave up 6 bases and J gave up 0 bases; unmatched junction bases: 0. The CDR3 loop is CASRTSGSSGANVLTF. The CDR3 bases are TGTGCCAGCAGGACTAGCGGGAGCTCTGGGGCCAACGTCCTGACTTTC.

This clone appeared a few times. The chain employs TRBV7-8 and TRBJ2-3, with a possible D match to TRBD1 (6 bases). The CDR3 runs to 16 residues. The germline V and J ends were trimmed by 5 bases and 2 bases, with 17 bases remaining between them. Germline CDR1 reads SGHVS; CDR2 reads FQNEAQ. Written as DNA, the CDR3 is TGTGCCAGCAGCCCAAAACAGGGCATTCACACAGATACGCAGTATTTT. Translating it yields CASSPKQGIHTDTQYF.

The rearrangement links TRBV11-2 to TRBJ2-1, with 10 bases lining up with TRBD2. The CDR3 spans 16 residues. Germline assignment: CDR1 SGHAT and CDR2 FQNNGV. J was trimmed by 7 bases and V by 5 bases; bases with no gene match: 11. This CDR3 reads CASSDLLAGVRNEQFF. The CDR3 nucleotides read TGTGCCAGCAGCGACCTTCTAGCGGGAGTTAGGAATGAGCAGTTCTTC.

V usage is TRBV20-1 and J usage is TRBJ2-7; possible D gene TRBD2, 5 bases. The V gene lost 2 bases and the J gene lost 11 bases, with 10 bases spanning the gap. CDR1 and CDR2 (germline): DFQATT, SNEGSKA (reference sequence). The CDR3 spans 10 residues. The CDR3 bases are TGCAGTGCTAGATCTTTGGAGGAGTACTTC. This translates into CSARSLEEYF.

The CDR3 DNA is TGTGCCAGCAGCTTCACAGGGGCCAGGGGAAACATTCAGTACTTC. Amino acid sequence: CASSFTGARGNIQYF. J is TRBJ2-4 and V is TRBV5-6, with 7 bases fitting TRBD1. The junction had 8 bases not matched to a gene; V was cut back by 2 bases and J by 6 bases. The CDR3 totals 15 residues. Germline values: CDR1 SGHDT, CDR2 YYEEEE.

The CDR3 loop is CASSQEPDRVDTEAFF. In nucleotides, the CDR3 is TGCGCCAGCAGCCAAGAGCCAGACAGGGTTGACACTGAAGCTTTCTTT. V is TRBV4-3 and J is TRBJ1-1; 7 bases align to TRBD1. In germline, CDR1 is LGHNA, CDR2 YSLEER. The CDR3 runs 16 residues. The ends lost 0 bases at V and 3 bases at J; junction bases unmatched: 7.

The rearrangement links TRBV19 to TRBJ2-2; 13 nucleotides line up with TRBD2. With V trimmed by 6 bases and J by 5 bases, 3 bases remained unmatched. Germline V lookup: CDR1 LNHDA, CDR2 SQIVND (reference sequence). The CDR3 sequence is 15 residues long. The CDR3 spells CASSELAGGTGELFF. DNA for the CDR3: TGTGCCAGTAGCGAACTAGCGGGGGGGACCGGGGAGCTGTTTTTT.

This clone appeared a few times. The V and J genes are TRBV7-9 and TRBJ2-7; TRBD2 is a possible D gene (6 bases). The CDR3 length is 14 residues. Per the germline V gene, CDR1 is SEHNR and CDR2 is FQNEAQ (reference sequence). Trimming removed 6 bases at V and 4 bases at J, with 16 bases between. CDR3 sequence: CASSPQAGLYEQYF. CDR3 nucleotides: TGTGCCAGCAGTCCCCAGGCGGGACTGTACGAGCAGTACTTC. Filled out from reference TRBV7-9 and TRBJ2-7, the complete variable domain reads DTGVSQNPRHKITKRGQNVTFRCDPISEHNRLYWYRQTLGQGPEFLTYFQNEAQLEKSRLLSDRFSAERPKGSFSTLEIQRTEQGDSAMYLCASSPQAGLYEQYFGPGTRLTVT.

V is TRBV5-1 and J is TRBJ1-1; D unclear. Trimming removed 1 base at V and 0 bases at J, with 10 bases between. In germline, CDR1 is SGHRS, CDR2 YFSETQ. The CDR3 runs to 15 residues. The CDR3 DNA reads as TGCGCCAGCAGCTTGTTCTCAGGCTTGAACACTGAAGCTTTCTTT. This translates into CASSLFSGLNTEAFF.

The V call is TRBV7-9, the J call TRBJ2-2; TRBD2 agrees at 7 bases. This CDR3 region has 16 residues. Germline CDR1 and CDR2: SEHNR and FQNEAQ (reference sequence). V shed 5 bases, J shed 5 bases, and the junction held 11 bases outside the gene matches. CDR3 protein: CASSQAGKGGTGELFF. The CDR3 nucleotides are TGTGCCAGCAGCCAGGCCGGGAAGGGAGGGACCGGGGAGCTGTTTTTT.

V gene TRBV7-2 combines with J gene TRBJ1-3; possibly TRBD1 for D (5 bases). The CDR3 runs to 13 residues. Germline V gene data show CDR1 as SGHTA and CDR2 as FQGNSA. V lost 4 bases and J 7 bases, leaving 11 bases between the germline ends. Written as DNA, the CDR3 is TGTGCCAGCAGCTCCGACAGTGGGAACACCATATATTTT. As protein: CASSSDSGNTIYF.

The rearrangement joins TRBV29-1 to TRBJ1-6; D gene uncertain. This CDR3 region has 13 residues. Trimming pared 4 bases from V and 9 bases from J, leaving 13 bases between. Germline V gene lookup returns CDR1 SQVTM and CDR2 ANQGSEA. The CDR3 DNA reads TGCAGCGTTGGGTTGGAGGCTGGTTCACCCCTCCACTTT. Its translation: CSVGLEAGSPLHF.

V and J are TRBV7-2 and TRBJ2-4; the D gene is possibly TRBD2 (6 bases). CDR3 length: 14 residues. V was trimmed by 6 bases and J by 5 bases, leaving 14 bases between them. Germline values: CDR1 SGHTA, CDR2 FQGNSA. CDR3 region: CASSLSGLQNIQYF. The CDR3 DNA reads as TGTGCCAGCAGTCTTTCGGGACTCCAAAACATTCAGTACTTC.